This T cell receptor beta chain was retrieved from a study of cytomegalovirus exposure and HLA in healthy donors. Whole-study context: A previous analysis identified 95 million to 130 million unique TCR beta sequences derived from roughly 190 million T cells.

PCR primers comprised 60 Vbeta and 13 Jbeta primers. Clones were sequenced by immunoSEQ multiplex PCR, and TCRdb holds only the in-frame ones, with some missing. Found here are approximately 78,000 clones, 65% to 70% of them singletons; the top ten hold roughly 21%. The V end lost 5 bases, the J end lost 0 bases, and 10 bases lay between the germline ends. CDR1 and CDR2 (germline): GTSNPN, SVGIG (reference sequence). The CDR3 loop spans 13 amino acids. Sequencing used PBMCs. The chain uses TRBV30 and TRBJ1-1; D perhaps matches TRBD1 (6 bases). This receptor was taken from a man between 40 and 49 years old in good health and CMV-seropositive. As DNA, the CDR3 is TGTGCCTGGGCAGGGGACCTGAACACTGAAGCTTTCTTT. Translated: CAWAGDLNTEAFF.